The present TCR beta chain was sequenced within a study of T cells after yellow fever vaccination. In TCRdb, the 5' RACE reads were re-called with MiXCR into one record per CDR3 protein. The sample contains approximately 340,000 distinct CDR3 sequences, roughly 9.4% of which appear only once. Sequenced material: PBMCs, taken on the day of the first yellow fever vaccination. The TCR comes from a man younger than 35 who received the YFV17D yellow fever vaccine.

CDR3 sequence: CASSTRLGSSGNEQFF. CDR3 sequence (DNA): TGTGCCAGCAGCACTAGACTAGGCTCATCTGGCAATGAGCAGTTCTTC. V is TRBV7-2 and J is TRBJ2-1; D might be TRBD2 (6 bases). Looked up from germline, CDR1 is SGHTA and CDR2 is FQGNSA. Trimming shortened V by 5 bases and J by 6 bases, and 20 bases separated the two germline ends. CDR3 size: 16 residues.